The next 18 T cell receptor beta chains were all read from a single sample in a study of a mutant IDH1 vaccine in newly diagnosed glioma. These receptors' antigens are unknown. Time point denoted: week 35, safety follow-up. The study gave 300 ug of mutant IDH1 20-mer peptide per vaccine dose, with topical imiquimod. Using immunoSEQ multiplex PCR, the repertoire was profiled, and TCRdb retains in-frame clones only, with some absent. The sample carries about 27,000 clones, under 80% recorded once. This sample comprised PBMCs, obtained from a glioma patient whose treatment included an IDH1 peptide vaccine. These receptors all stem from a man in his forties or fifties with glioma.

The genes are TRBV5-4 and TRBJ2-4; 8 nucleotides match TRBD2. This CDR3 is built from 16 residues. After removal of 4 bases from V and 2 bases from J, the junction contained 8 bases not matched to a gene. Looked up from germline, CDR1 is SGHNT and CDR2 is YYREEE (reference sequence). Here the CDR3 DNA reads TGTGCCAGCAGCACCGGGGGGGGGTCTACCAAAAACATTCAGTACTTC. Translation: CASSTGGGSTKNIQYF. Supplemented by reference TRBV5-4 and TRBJ2-4, the full variable domain reads ETGVTQSPTHLIKTRGQQVTLRCSSQSGHNTVSWYQQALGQGPQFIFQYYREEENGRGNFPPRFSGLQFPNYSSELNVNALELDDSALYLCASSTGGGSTKNIQYFGAGTRLSVL.

This rearrangement joins TRBV10-3 to TRBJ2-7, with 10 bases aligning to TRBD1. CDR3 length: 14 amino acids. CDR1 is ENHRY and CDR2 is SYGVKD in the germline V gene. The V gene end was trimmed by 10 bases and the J gene end by 4 bases; junction bases not matched to a gene: 10. CDR3 sequence: CATGGTGVAYEQYF. The CDR3 coding sequence is TGTGCCACCGGGGGGACAGGGGTCGCGTACGAGCAGTACTTC.

The rearrangement links TRBV6-4 to TRBJ2-1, with D possibly TRBD1 on 5 matching bases. V shed 2 bases and J shed 2 bases, with 10 bases lying between them. There are 15 residues in the CDR3. CDR1 is MRHNA, CDR2 SNTAGT, per germline. CDR3: CASSDEKGTYNEQFF. The CDR3 DNA follows: TGTGCCAGCAGTGACGAGAAGGGGACCTACAATGAGCAGTTCTTC.

A word on this clone: A read error may account for a junction end that differs from germline. The chain has TRBV2 and TRBJ1-2; no clear D. This CDR3 has 11 amino acids. From germline, CDR1 is SNHLY and CDR2 FYNNEI. CDR3 in DNA: TGTGCCAGCAGTGTTCCTAAGGATCTCATCTTC. It is translated as CASSVPKDLIF.

This chain links TRBV5-1 with TRBJ2-5; TRBD2 aligns across 8 bases. The germline V gene has CDR1 SGHRS and CDR2 YFSETQ. The length of the CDR3 is 15 residues. V lost 4 bases and J lost 3; bases outside the gene matches: 8. DNA of the CDR3: TGCGCCAGCAGCGGCCGGACTAGCCGTGAAGAGACCCAGTACTTC. This gives the protein CASSGRTSREETQYF. The complete variable domain, with remaining parts taken from reference TRBV5-1 and TRBJ2-5, reads KAGVTQTPRYLIKTRGQQVTLSCSPISGHRSVSWYQQTPGQGLQFLFEYFSETQRNKGNFPGRFSGRQFSNSRSEMNVSTLELGDSALYLCASSGRTSREETQYFGPGTRLLVL.

The DNA of the CDR3 is TGTGCCAGCAGCGTAGGGGGAGCGGGAGGAGCGAGTACGCAGTATTTT. This sequence encodes CASSVGGAGGASTQYF. The rearrangement joins TRBV9 to TRBJ2-3, with 9 bases identical to TRBD2. Per germline, CDR1 SGDLS and CDR2 YYNGEE. The length of the CDR3 is 16 residues. Unmatched junction bases numbered 10, after V lost 0 bases and J lost 8 bases.

The V gene is TRBV6-4, the J gene TRBJ2-7; D is uncertain. This CDR3 comprises 14 residues. V was trimmed by 4 bases and J by 0 bases, leaving 10 bases between them. Per the germline V gene, CDR1 is MRHNA and CDR2 is SNTAGT. This CDR3 is CASSVSSSSYEQYF. DNA of the CDR3: TGTGCCAGCAGTGTGAGTAGCAGCTCCTACGAGCAGTACTTC.

This clone was seen a few times. The gene calls are TRBV29-1 and TRBJ2-7; D is perhaps TRBD2 (5 bases). The CDR3 is 11 amino acids. Trimming shortened V by 5 bases and J by 11 bases, and 16 bases separated the two germline ends. The germline gives CDR1 SQVTM, CDR2 ANQGSEA. CDR3: CSVNRGQQEYF. DNA for the CDR3: TGCAGCGTTAACCGGGGTCAACAAGAGTACTTC.

The chain combines TRBV7-2 with TRBJ2-1; TRBD2 matches 13 bases. The CDR3 has 14 residues. Germline trimming cut 7 bases from V and 7 bases from J; bases unmatched to any gene: 4. Germline V gene data show CDR1 as SGHTA and CDR2 as FQGNSA. In DNA, the CDR3 is TGTGCCAGCAAATGGACTAGCGGGAGAAATGAGCAGTTCTTC. Its protein product is CASKWTSGRNEQFF.

The genes are TRBV11-3 and TRBJ1-3; D is ambiguous. With 2 bases removed from V and 0 bases from J, the gap between germline ends came to 8 bases. Per the germline V gene, CDR1 is SGHNT and CDR2 is YENEEA. The length of the CDR3 is 15 residues. CDR3: CASSLTHSSGNTIYF. CDR3 sequence (DNA): TGTGCCAGCAGCTTAACTCACTCCTCTGGAAACACCATATATTTT.

This clone has just a few counts. This chain joins TRBV28 and TRBJ1-5; 7 positions agree with TRBD1. V lost 2 bases, J lost 4 bases, and 2 bases stayed unmatched. Germline V gene data show CDR1 as MDHEN and CDR2 as SYDVKM. This CDR3 has 14 residues. The CDR3 region has the DNA TGTGCCAGCAGTTTAACAGGGGAGAATCAGCCCCAGCATTTT. It translates to CASSLTGENQPQHF.

The chain recombines TRBV5-4 with TRBJ1-2; 7 bases line up with TRBD1. The CDR3 is made up of 13 amino acids. After removal of 4 bases from V and 6 bases from J, the junction contained 6 bases not matched to a gene. CDR1 and CDR2 (germline): SGHNT, YYREEE (reference sequence). The CDR3, as DNA: TGTGCCAGCAGCCTTGACAGGGAAGATGGCTACACCTTC. This translates into CASSLDREDGYTF.

This chain uses TRBV2 with TRBJ2-5, with 7 bases fitting TRBD1. Trimming removed 4 bases from V and 4 bases from J; junction bases left unmatched: 9. In germline, CDR1 is SNHLY, CDR2 FYNNEI. The CDR3 extends over 15 amino acids. CDR3 DNA: TGTGCCAGCAGTGGAAGCCGAGGGGGCGCAGAGACCCAGTACTTC. It specifies CASSGSRGGAETQYF.

The J gene is TRBJ2-5, the V gene TRBV5-1, with a tentative D call TRBD1 (5 bases). V gave up 4 bases and J gave up 4 bases, with 20 bases separating them. This CDR3 spans 16 amino acids. Germline CDR1 SGHRS, CDR2 YFSETQ. This CDR3 reads CASSRSGRDFGETQYF. In nucleotides, the CDR3 is TGCGCCAGCAGCCGATCCGGCAGGGATTTTGGAGAGACCCAGTACTTC.

This clone is medium-sized. This chain uses TRBV6-1 with TRBJ1-4, with TRBD1 as a possible D gene (6 bases). The CDR3 extends over 15 amino acids. Germline assignment: CDR1 MNHNS and CDR2 SASEGT. Trimming took 4 bases from V and 10 from J, leaving 19 bases between them. The CDR3 here is CASSVRDNPERKLFF. In nucleotides, the CDR3 is TGTGCCAGCAGTGTCCGGGACAACCCGGAGCGAAAACTGTTTTTT.

The chain links TRBV5-1 to TRBJ2-2; TRBD1 is a possible D gene (7 bases). Germline-derived CDR1 and CDR2 are SGHRS and YFSETQ. This CDR3 is 15 amino acids long. Trimming removed 0 bases from V and 6 bases from J, with 12 bases in between. The CDR3: CASSLVAGGSGELFF. Written as DNA, the CDR3 is TGCGCCAGCAGCTTGGTGGCAGGGGGGTCCGGGGAGCTGTTTTTT.

This chain connects TRBV5-1 to TRBJ2-1; D gene uncertain. V lost 4 bases to trimming and J lost 4 bases, with 27 bases between them. CDR3 length equals 19 residues. CDR1 and CDR2 from the germline V gene are SGHRS and YFSETQ. The CDR3 DNA reads as TGCGCCAGCAGCCTGAGGTGGGCTGGGCCCGTCAAGGTGTACAATGAGCAGTTCTTC. Its translation: CASSLRWAGPVKVYNEQFF.

The chain uses TRBV7-2 and TRBJ1-2; D call uncertain. From germline, CDR1 is SGHTA and CDR2 FQGNSA. The V end lost 5 bases, the J end lost 6 bases, and 10 bases lay between the germline ends. The CDR3 extends over 12 amino acids. The CDR3 nucleotides read TGTGCCAGCAGCGTACCCAGGAATGGCTACACCTTC. Its translation: CASSVPRNGYTF.